What follows describes a single TCR beta chain. Within the sample, other DNA sequences also encode this same CDR3. Only in-frame clones appear in the TCRdb table, and some are missing; sequencing was by immunoSEQ multiplex PCR. The sample comprises about 2.2 million clones, about 92% of which are singletons, and under 2% rests with the top ten. This record comes from a study of shared clonotypes between healthy human individuals. The naive CD8 subset, CD45RO-negative cells positively selected for CCR7, excluded terminally differentiated effector memory CD45RA+ cells. This CDR3 is 15 amino acids long. Germline V CDR1 and CDR2: SGHAT, FQNNGV. Trimming took off 1 base at V and 1 base at J, with 11 bases between the two ends.

The material sequenced was naive CD8+ T cells from PBMCs. The chain recombines TRBV11-2 with TRBJ2-7, with D perhaps matching TRBD1 (6 bases). This sequence was found in a man aged 18 to 29 in good health. Some clones in this sample may be carry-over from other donors' samples. CDR3 protein: CASSLGGTPSYEQYF. CDR3 bases: TGTGCCAGCAGCTTAGGAGGGACACCTTCCTACGAGCAGTACTTC.